The 18 T cell receptor beta chains below all came from one sample that was sequenced in a study of blood T cell repertoires in COVID-19. TCRdb's copy holds only in-frame clones and misses some; the assay was immunoSEQ multiplex PCR. The sample yields 200,000 to 300,000 clones, approximately 89% seen once. The sequencing input was PBMCs or T cells enriched from blood (not recorded which). The receptors were sampled from a woman aged 40 to 49 with acute COVID-19.

The chain is built from TRBV3-1 (or the pseudogene TRBV3-2) and TRBJ2-5, with D possibly being TRBD2 (5 bases). The ends were cut back, 4 bases at V and 2 bases at J, with 14 bases in the middle. Germline CDR1 LGHDT, CDR2 YNNKEL (reference sequence). There are 15 residues in the CDR3. DNA of the CDR3: TGTGCCAGCAGCCCCTCCTGGAGGCCGCAAGAGACCCAGTACTTC. It codes for CASSPSWRPQETQYF.

V gene TRBV5-1 combines with J gene TRBJ2-1; 11 positions agree with TRBD2. V was pared by 1 base and J by 5 bases, with 5 bases of the junction left unmatched. The CDR3 runs 16 residues. Germline CDR1 is SGHRS and CDR2 is YFSETQ. The CDR3 loop reads CASSLWTSGSNNEQFF. DNA of the CDR3: TGCGCCAGCAGCTTGTGGACTAGCGGGTCCAACAATGAGCAGTTCTTC.

This clone has a single count. The V gene is TRBV5-1, the J gene TRBJ1-2; D may be TRBD1 (6 bases). The V end was cut by 2 bases, the J end by 1 base, with 12 bases between. The CDR3 consists of 15 residues. From germline, CDR1 is SGHRS and CDR2 YFSETQ. The CDR3 reads CASSFGRGHNYGYTF. CDR3 DNA sequence: TGCGCCAGCAGCTTCGGCAGGGGCCATAACTATGGCTACACCTTC.

This rearrangement joins TRBV28 to TRBJ2-1; TRBD2 is a possible D gene (6 bases). Per the germline V gene, CDR1 is MDHEN and CDR2 is SYDVKM. The CDR3 is 14 residues long. V was pared by 4 bases and J by 5 bases, with 12 bases between. The CDR3 here is CASSWGTGNNEQFF. CDR3 nucleotides: TGTGCCAGCAGTTGGGGGACTGGAAACAATGAGCAGTTCTTC.

The chain combines TRBV19 with TRBJ1-2; 8 nucleotides agree with TRBD1. The CDR3 loop spans 13 amino acids. Trimming cost V 5 bases and J 8 bases; bases outside gene matches: 7. The V gene's germline CDR1 is LNHDA and CDR2 SQIVND (reference sequence). DNA of the CDR3: TGTGCCAGTAGTCTTGGACAGGGAGGAGGCTACACCTTC. This translates into CASSLGQGGGYTF.

The CDR3 reads CASSWTDRERGYTF. The CDR3 region has the DNA TGCGCCAGCAGCTGGACGGACAGAGAGAGAGGCTACACCTTC. The rearrangement links TRBV5-1 to TRBJ1-2, with D perhaps matching TRBD1 (6 bases). The CDR3 covers 14 residues. V was shortened by 3 bases and J by 8 bases, with 17 bases between the two germline ends. Germline V CDR1 and CDR2: SGHRS, YFSETQ.

The gene calls are TRBV18 and TRBJ1-3; D may be TRBD1 (5 bases). Germline V lookup: CDR1 KGHSH, CDR2 LQKENI. Trimming removed 3 bases from V and 0 bases from J, with 15 bases in between. The CDR3 spans 17 residues. The CDR3 DNA is TGTGCCAGCTCACCCTGGGAGGGGAAGAACTCTGGAAACACCATATATTTT. Its translation is CASSPWEGKNSGNTIYF.

This clone has a count of ten or more. This specimen includes other DNA sequences encoding the same CDR3. The DNA of the CDR3 is TGTGCCATCAGTGAGTCGATGGCGGGAGAGTACAATGAGCAGTTCTTC. Protein product: CAISESMAGEYNEQFF. The chain recombines TRBV10-3 with TRBJ2-1; 7 nucleotides agree with TRBD2. This CDR3 contains 16 residues. V dropped 0 bases and J dropped 4; count of bases not matched to a gene: 6. Germline CDR1 and CDR2: ENHRY and SYGVKD.

The V and J genes are TRBV19 and TRBJ2-7; 7 nucleotides agree with TRBD2. The CDR3 is 19 amino acids. In germline, CDR1 is LNHDA, CDR2 SQIVND (reference sequence). After removal of 3 bases from V and 4 bases from J, the junction contained 21 bases not matched to a gene. The CDR3 DNA sequence: TGTGCCAGTAGTATGGATCTTGGGACGCCAAACCTCGGGGGGTACGAGCAGTACTTC. Amino acid sequence: CASSMDLGTPNLGGYEQYF.

This rearrangement joins TRBV10-1 to TRBJ1-2; D perhaps matches TRBD1 (5 bases). In germline, CDR1 is WNHNN, CDR2 SYGVQD (reference sequence). The CDR3 is 13 residues long. Trimming took 2 bases from V and 7 from J, leaving 11 bases between them. The CDR3 nucleotides are TGCGCCAGCAGTGAGACAGGTTCGGGTGGCTACACCTTC. It translates to CASSETGSGGYTF.

V is TRBV11-2 and J is TRBJ2-7, with 9 bases aligning to TRBD1. In germline, CDR1 is SGHAT, CDR2 FQNNGV. Germline trimming cut 0 bases from V and 2 bases from J; bases unmatched to any gene: 2. The CDR3 runs 15 residues. The CDR3 sequence is CASSLDRDRAYEQYF. CDR3 DNA sequence: TGTGCCAGCAGCTTAGATCGGGACAGGGCCTACGAGCAGTACTTC.

The chain recombines TRBV18 with TRBJ1-1; D unresolved. This CDR3 is 12 amino acids long. V lost 2 bases and J 5 bases, leaving 6 bases between the germline ends. Germline-derived CDR1 and CDR2 are KGHSH and LQKENI. CDR3 nucleotide sequence: TGTGCCAGCTCACCAGAGGGAACTGAAGCTTTCTTT. It is translated as CASSPEGTEAFF.

In this sample, this clone turned up once. The chain links TRBV7-9 to TRBJ2-2; 9 bases are a match to TRBD2. With 5 bases clipped from V and 5 bases from J, the junction kept 9 bases outside the gene matches. CDR1 is SEHNR, CDR2 FQNEAQ, per germline (reference sequence). The CDR3 sequence is 16 residues long. The CDR3 DNA follows: TGTGCCAGCAGCCCGCGGGGGGGCAGGGTGACCGGGGAGCTGTTTTTT. This codes for CASSPRGGRVTGELFF. Combining the CDR3 with reference TRBV7-9 and TRBJ2-2 gives the whole variable domain DTGVSQNPRHKITKRGQNVTFRCDPISEHNRLYWYRQTLGQGPEFLTYFQNEAQLEKSRLLSDRFSAERPKGSFSTLEIQRTEQGDSAMYLCASSPRGGRVTGELFFGEGSRLTVL.

The chain combines TRBV30 with TRBJ1-2; 9 nucleotides match TRBD1. Germline CDR1 GTSNPN, CDR2 SVGIG (reference sequence). V lost 0 bases, J lost 7 bases, and 3 bases stayed unmatched. The CDR3 sequence is 13 residues long. This CDR3 is CAWSVQGAAGYTF. CDR3 nucleotides: TGTGCCTGGAGTGTACAGGGGGCCGCTGGCTACACCTTC.

This rearrangement joins TRBV7-3 to TRBJ2-1; 7 positions agree with TRBD2. V lost 5 bases, J lost 7 bases, and 14 bases stayed unmatched. This CDR3 contains 16 residues. Germline lookup yields CDR1 SGHTA and CDR2 FQGTGA. Here the CDR3 DNA reads TGTGCCAGCAGCCCGGCCGCCGGGGGGAGGGTGAATGAGCAGTTCTTC. This codes for CASSPAAGGRVNEQFF.

The V and J genes are TRBV6-5 and TRBJ1-4; no clear D. Looked up from germline, CDR1 is MNHEY and CDR2 is SVGAGI. Deletions cut 2 bases from V and 4 bases from J, with 14 bases between. There are 16 residues in the CDR3. Here the CDR3 DNA reads TGTGCCAGCAGTTACCTGCGGACCCGGGGTAATGAAAAACTGTTTTTT. Residues: CASSYLRTRGNEKLFF.

J is TRBJ1-5 and V is TRBV30, with D perhaps matching TRBD1 (6 bases). The V end lost 4 bases, the J end lost 0 bases, and 16 bases lay between the germline ends. Germline loops: CDR1 GTSNPN, CDR2 SVGIG (reference sequence). This CDR3 is built from 16 residues. Written as DNA, the CDR3 is TGTGCCTGGAACGCGGACAGAACTAATAGCAATCAGCCCCAGCATTTT. Encoded protein: CAWNADRTNSNQPQHF. Supplemented by reference TRBV30 and TRBJ1-5, the full variable domain reads SQTIHQWPATLVQPVGSPLSLECTVEGTSNPNLYWYRQAAGRGLQLLFYSVGIGQISSEVPQNLSASRPQDRQFILSSKKLLLSDSGFYLCAWNADRTNSNQPQHFGDGTRLSIL.

The chain joins TRBV4-3 to TRBJ1-1; tentative D call: TRBD1 (5 bases). V dropped 1 base and J dropped 5 bases, with 11 bases sitting between them. The CDR3 is made up of 14 amino acids. CDR1 is LGHNA and CDR2 is YSLEER in the germline V gene. CDR3 residues: CASSQGPGGTEAFF. As DNA, the CDR3 is TGCGCCAGCAGCCAAGGTCCCGGGGGGACTGAAGCTTTCTTT.